The source of this T cell receptor (beta chain) is a study of T-cell reconstitution after alpha-beta-depleted transplantation in children. General study results and limits: At one year after transplant, newly produced T cells mostly accounted for T-cell counts and diversity. Several hundred expanded graft clones reportedly supplied alpha-beta T cells about two months after transplant. Elevated TCRbeta diversity at day 60 was traced, in some patients, to surviving recipient T cells and thymic progenitors.

Unique molecular identifiers were used in preparing the TCRbeta library. In TCRdb, the PCR reads were re-called with MiXCR into one record per CDR3 protein. Of 250,000 to 400,000 distinct CDR3 sequences listed, roughly 21% are singletons. Points on this clonotype: Its antigen remains unidentified.

Germline assignment: CDR1 DFQATT and CDR2 SNEGSKA (reference sequence). Trimming removed 4 bases at V and 3 bases at J, with 9 bases between. The CDR3 spans 13 residues. The source is a male patient between 10 and 17 years old who had a stem cell transplant for acute lymphoblastic leukemia, so the T cells may come from the graft donor. The sample consisted of PBMCs, mostly from graft donor cells, taken 180 days after TCRalphabeta/CD19-depleted stem cell transplant. The chain has TRBV20-1 and TRBJ2-2, with TRBD2 as a possible D gene (6 bases). The CDR3 reads CSATGLDTGELFF. In nucleotides, the CDR3 is TGCAGTGCTACGGGACTGGACACCGGGGAGCTGTTTTTT.